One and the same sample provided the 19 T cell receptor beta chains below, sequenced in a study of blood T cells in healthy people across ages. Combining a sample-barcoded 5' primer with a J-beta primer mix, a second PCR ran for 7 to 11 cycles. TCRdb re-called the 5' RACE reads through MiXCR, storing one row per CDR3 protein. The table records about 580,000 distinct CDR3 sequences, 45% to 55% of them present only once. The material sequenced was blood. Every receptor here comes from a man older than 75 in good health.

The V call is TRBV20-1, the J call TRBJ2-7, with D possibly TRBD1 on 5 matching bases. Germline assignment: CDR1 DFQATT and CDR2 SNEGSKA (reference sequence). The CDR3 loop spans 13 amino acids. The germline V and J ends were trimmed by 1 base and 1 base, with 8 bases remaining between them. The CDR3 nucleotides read TGCAGTGCTAGAGGTGGGGCGTCCTACGAGCAGTACTTC. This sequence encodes CSARGGASYEQYF.

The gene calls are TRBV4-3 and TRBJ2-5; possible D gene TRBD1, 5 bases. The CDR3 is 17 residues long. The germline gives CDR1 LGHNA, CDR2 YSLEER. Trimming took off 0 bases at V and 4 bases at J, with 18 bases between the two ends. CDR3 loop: CASSQDWGYPFLETQYF. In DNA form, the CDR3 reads TGCGCCAGCAGCCAAGATTGGGGCTACCCGTTCTTAGAGACCCAGTACTTC.

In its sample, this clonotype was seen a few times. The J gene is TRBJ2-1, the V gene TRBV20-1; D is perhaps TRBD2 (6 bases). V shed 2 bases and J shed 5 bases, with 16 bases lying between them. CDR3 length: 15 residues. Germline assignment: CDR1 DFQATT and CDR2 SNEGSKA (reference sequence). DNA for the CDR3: TGCAGTGCTAGACCGCCGGGAGCCCCCCACAATGAGCAGTTCTTC. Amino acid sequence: CSARPPGAPHNEQFF.

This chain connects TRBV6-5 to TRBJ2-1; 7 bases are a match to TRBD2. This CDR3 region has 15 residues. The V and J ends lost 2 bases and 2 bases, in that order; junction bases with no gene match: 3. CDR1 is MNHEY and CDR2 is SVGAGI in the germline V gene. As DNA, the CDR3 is TGTGCCAGCAGTTACGGGAGGGTAGCCTACAATGAGCAGTTCTTC. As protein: CASSYGRVAYNEQFF.

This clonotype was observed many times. This CDR3 reads CASSRRTSGSEGAKNIQYF. The CDR3 bases are TGTGCCAGCAGCCGCAGGACTAGCGGGAGCGAGGGGGCCAAAAACATTCAGTACTTC. This chain uses TRBV6-1 with TRBJ2-4, with 13 nucleotides matching TRBD2. Germline V gene lookup returns CDR1 MNHNS and CDR2 SASEGT. The CDR3 length is 19 residues. After removal of 6 bases from V and 1 base from J, the junction contained 12 bases not matched to a gene.

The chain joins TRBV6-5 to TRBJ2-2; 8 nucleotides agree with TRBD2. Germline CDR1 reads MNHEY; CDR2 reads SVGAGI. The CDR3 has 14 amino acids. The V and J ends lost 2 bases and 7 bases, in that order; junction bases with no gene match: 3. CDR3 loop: CASSYQRGHGELFF. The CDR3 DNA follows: TGTGCCAGCAGTTACCAGCGGGGGCACGGGGAGCTGTTTTTT.

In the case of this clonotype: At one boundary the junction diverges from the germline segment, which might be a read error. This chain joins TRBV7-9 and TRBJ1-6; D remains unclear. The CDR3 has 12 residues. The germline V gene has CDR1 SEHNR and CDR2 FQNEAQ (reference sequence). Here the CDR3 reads CASSLVDSPPHF. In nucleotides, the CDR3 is TGTGCCAGCAGCTTAGTCGATTCACCCCCCCACTTT.

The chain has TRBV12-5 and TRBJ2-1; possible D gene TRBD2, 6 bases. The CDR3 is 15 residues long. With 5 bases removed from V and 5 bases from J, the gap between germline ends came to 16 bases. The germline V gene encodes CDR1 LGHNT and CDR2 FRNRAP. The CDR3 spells CASGNPGEGNNEQFF. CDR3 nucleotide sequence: TGTGCTAGTGGTAACCCGGGGGAAGGGAACAATGAGCAGTTCTTC.

CDR3 bases: TGTGCCAGCCATTTCGGAGGGATAGCAGATACGCAGTATTTT. It is translated as CASHFGGIADTQYF. J is TRBJ2-3 and V is TRBV12-3 or TRBV12-4, with a tentative D call TRBD2 (6 bases). The CDR3 is made up of 14 amino acids. The V gene lost 8 bases and the J gene lost 4 bases, with 16 bases spanning the gap.

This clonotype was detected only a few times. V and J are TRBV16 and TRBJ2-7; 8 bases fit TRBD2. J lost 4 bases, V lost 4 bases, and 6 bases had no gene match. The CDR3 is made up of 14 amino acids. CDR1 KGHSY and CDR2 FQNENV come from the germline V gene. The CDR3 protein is CASSPSGLAYEQYF. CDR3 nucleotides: TGTGCCAGCAGCCCAAGCGGACTAGCTTACGAGCAGTACTTC.

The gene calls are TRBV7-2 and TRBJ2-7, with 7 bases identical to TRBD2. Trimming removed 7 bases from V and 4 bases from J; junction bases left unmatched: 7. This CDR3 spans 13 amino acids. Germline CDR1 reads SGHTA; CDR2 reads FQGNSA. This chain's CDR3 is CASTRSGVYEQYF. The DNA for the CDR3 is TGTGCCAGCACCCGAAGCGGGGTATACGAGCAGTACTTC. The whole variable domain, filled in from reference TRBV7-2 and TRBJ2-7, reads GAGVSQSPSNKVTEKGKDVELRCDPISGHTALYWYRQSLGQGLEFLIYFQGNSAPDKSGLPSDRFSAERTGGSVSTLTIQRTQQEDSAVYLCASTRSGVYEQYFGPGTRLTVT.

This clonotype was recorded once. The CDR3 loop reads CSARRTGGPNSPLHF. In nucleotides, the CDR3 is TGCAGTGCTAGACGGACAGGGGGCCCTAATTCACCCCTCCACTTT. The rearrangement links TRBV20-1 to TRBJ1-6, with 11 positions matching TRBD1. Germline V gives CDR1 DFQATT, CDR2 SNEGSKA (reference sequence). This CDR3 has 15 amino acids. The junction had 3 bases not matched to a gene; V was cut back by 2 bases and J by 6 bases.

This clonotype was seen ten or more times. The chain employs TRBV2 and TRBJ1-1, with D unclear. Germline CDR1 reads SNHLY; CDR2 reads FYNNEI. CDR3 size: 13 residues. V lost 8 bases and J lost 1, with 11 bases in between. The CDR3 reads CASREAENTEAFF. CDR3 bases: TGTGCCAGCCGAGAGGCAGAGAACACTGAAGCTTTCTTT.

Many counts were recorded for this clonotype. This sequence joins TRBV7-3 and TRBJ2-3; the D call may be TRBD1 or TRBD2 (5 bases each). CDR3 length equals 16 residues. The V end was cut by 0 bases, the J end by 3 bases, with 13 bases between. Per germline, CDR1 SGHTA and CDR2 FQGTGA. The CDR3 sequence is CASSLTGGRRTDTQYF. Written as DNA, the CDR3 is TGTGCCAGCAGCTTAACTGGGGGACGGAGGACAGATACGCAGTATTTT.

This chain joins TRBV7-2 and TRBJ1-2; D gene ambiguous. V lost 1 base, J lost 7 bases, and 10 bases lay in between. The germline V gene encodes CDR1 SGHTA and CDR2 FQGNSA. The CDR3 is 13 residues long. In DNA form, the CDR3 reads TGTGCCAGCAGCTTAGTCCCAGAGAGTGGCTACACCTTC. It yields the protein CASSLVPESGYTF. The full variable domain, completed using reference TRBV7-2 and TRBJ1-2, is GAGVSQSPSNKVTEKGKDVELRCDPISGHTALYWYRQSLGQGLEFLIYFQGNSAPDKSGLPSDRFSAERTGGSVSTLTIQRTQQEDSAVYLCASSLVPESGYTFGSGTRLTVV.

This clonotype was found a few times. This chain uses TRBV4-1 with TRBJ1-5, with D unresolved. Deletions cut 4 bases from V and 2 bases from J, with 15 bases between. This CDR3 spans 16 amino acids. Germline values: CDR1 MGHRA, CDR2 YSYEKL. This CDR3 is CASSRSGWAGNQPQHF. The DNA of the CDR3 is TGCGCCAGCAGCCGGTCTGGGTGGGCTGGCAATCAGCCCCAGCATTTT.

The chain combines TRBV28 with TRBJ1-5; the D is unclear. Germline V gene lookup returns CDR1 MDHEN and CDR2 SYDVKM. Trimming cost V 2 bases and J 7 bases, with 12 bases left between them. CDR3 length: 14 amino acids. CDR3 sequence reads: CASSLPSMSQPQHF. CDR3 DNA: TGTGCCAGCAGTTTACCCTCTATGAGCCAGCCCCAGCATTTT.

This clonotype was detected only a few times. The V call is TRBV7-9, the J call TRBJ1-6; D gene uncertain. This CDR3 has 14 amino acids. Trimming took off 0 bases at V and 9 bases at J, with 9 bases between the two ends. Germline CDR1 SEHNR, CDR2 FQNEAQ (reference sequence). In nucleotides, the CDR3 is TGTGCCAGCAGCTTAGCAGGCTCTTCTTCACCCCTCCACTTT. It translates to CASSLAGSSSPLHF.

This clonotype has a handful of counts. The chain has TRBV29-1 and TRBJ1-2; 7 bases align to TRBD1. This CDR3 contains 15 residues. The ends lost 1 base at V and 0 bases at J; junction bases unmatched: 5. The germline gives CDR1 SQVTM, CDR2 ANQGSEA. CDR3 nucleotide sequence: TGCAGCGTTGAAGCGGACAGGCTAGCTAACTATGGCTACACCTTC. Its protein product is CSVEADRLANYGYTF.